The clone carrying this T cell receptor (beta chain) has ten or more counts. This beta chain is an off-target read within a library intended for alpha chains, so its frequency means little. These data belong to a study of HIV-infected patients and healthy controls. Approximately 510 ng RNA was reverse transcribed with alpha and beta constant-region primers. Each of the alpha and beta chains got its own library through chain-specific third strand synthesis with indices. TCRdb passed the 5' RACE reads through MiXCR, listing each CDR3 protein once. Among roughly 7,500 distinct CDR3 sequences listed, more than 6.5% were seen once. CDR1 LNHDA and CDR2 SQIVND come from the germline V gene (reference sequence). This CDR3 spans 13 amino acids. The V gene lost 0 bases and the J gene lost 6 bases, with 7 bases spanning the gap. Roughly three months, about 14 weeks, into antiretroviral therapy, follow-up blood was collected. No cell fractionation was done, so the repertoire covers all unsorted peripheral blood T cells.

This chain joins TRBV19 and TRBJ2-3; D gene ambiguous. The sample was blood, taken during antiretroviral therapy. This clonotype originated in an adult with HIV infection. This CDR3 reads CASSIDLSDTQYF. In nucleotides, the CDR3 is TGTGCCAGTAGTATAGATCTTAGTGATACGCAGTATTTT.